This is a list of T cell receptor beta chains from one sample in a study of molecular identifiers for immune sequencing clone quantification. MiXCR, applied by TCRdb to the PCR reads, yields one record per CDR3 protein. Here the sample spans over 600,000 distinct CDR3 sequences, roughly 21% being singletons. Material: naive CD8+ T cells from blood, with Jurkat cell RNA spiked in. Every receptor here comes from a human donor in good health. Some libraries in this study had Jurkat cell RNA spiked in. Each CDR3 is given with its conserved first and last residue. A D gene is named only where the DNA matches it firmly. A row's size may be missing; if present it is once, few, many or a size class.

D: TRBD2; V: TRBV5-5; J: TRBJ2-3; size: few; CDR3: CASSSTGLAGPTDTQYF; DNA: TGTGCCAGCAGCTCGACCGGTCTAGCGGGGCCCACAGATACGCAGTATTTT
D: NA; V: TRBV12-3/TRBV12-4; J: TRBJ1-2; size: few; CDR3: CASSFQGLTDYGYTF; DNA: TGTGCCAGCAGTTTTCAGGGTTTGACGGACTATGGCTACACCTTC
D: TRBD2; V: TRBV19; J: TRBJ2-3; size: many; CDR3: CASSITSGGSDTQYF; DNA: TGTGCCAGTAGTATAACTAGCGGGGGCTCAGATACGCAGTATTTT
D: NA; V: TRBV4-3; J: TRBJ2-7; size: many; CDR3: CASSQGGRPAGEQYF; DNA: TGCGCCAGCAGCCAAGGGGGACGGCCGGCGGGCGAGCAGTACTTC
D: NA; V: TRBV4-3; J: TRBJ2-7; size: many; CDR3: CASSQDLPYEQYF; DNA: TGCGCCAGCAGCCAAGACCTTCCGTACGAGCAGTACTTC
D: TRBD1; V: TRBV7-9; J: TRBJ2-5; size: many; CDR3: CASSLAFGSEQGETQYF; DNA: TGTGCCAGCAGCTTAGCGTTCGGTTCCGAACAGGGGGAGACCCAGTACTTC
D: TRBD2; V: TRBV4-1; J: TRBJ2-5; size: NA; CDR3: CASSTPGLAVEKTQYF; DNA: TGCGCCAGCAGCACACCGGGACTAGCGGTGGAGAAGACCCAGTACTTC
D: NA; V: TRBV27; J: TRBJ2-7; size: many; CDR3: CASSLVGDNEQYF; DNA: TGTGCCAGCAGTTTAGTCGGGGATAACGAGCAGTACTTC
D: TRBD2; V: TRBV7-8; J: TRBJ2-7; size: NA; CDR3: CASSSLGGGGEQYF; DNA: TGTGCCAGCAGCTCACTGGGGGGGGGAGGGGAGCAGTACTTC
D: NA; V: TRBV28; J: TRBJ2-1; size: few; CDR3: CASSLQDFIKSSYNEQFF; DNA: TGTGCCAGCAGTTTACAGGACTTTATTAAAAGCTCCTACAATGAGCAGTTCTTC
D: NA; V: TRBV27; J: TRBJ2-2; size: many; CDR3: CASSLIQASNTGELFF; DNA: TGTGCCAGCAGTTTGATCCAGGCTTCTAACACCGGGGAGCTGTTTTTT
D: TRBD2; V: TRBV29-1; J: TRBJ2-3; size: NA; CDR3: CSVQRENADTQYF; DNA: TGCAGCGTTCAGCGGGAGAACGCAGATACGCAGTATTTT
D: NA; V: TRBV29-1; J: TRBJ2-3; size: many; CDR3: CSVGDLTDTQYF; DNA: TGCAGCGTTGGGGACCTCACAGATACGCAGTATTTT
D: NA; V: TRBV30; J: TRBJ2-4; size: few; CDR3: CAWSDGENIQYF; DNA: TGTGCCTGGAGTGACGGGGAAAACATTCAGTACTTC
D: TRBD1; V: TRBV29-1; J: TRBJ2-7; size: many; CDR3: CSAHGTGGYEQYF; DNA: TGCAGCGCCCATGGGACAGGGGGGTACGAGCAGTACTTC
D: NA; V: TRBV18; J: TRBJ1-1; size: many; CDR3: CASAIGSTEAFF; DNA: TGTGCCAGCGCCATCGGATCCACTGAAGCTTTCTTT
D: NA; V: TRBV4-1; J: TRBJ1-1; size: many; CDR3: CASSRNTQGSYTEAFF; DNA: TGCGCCAGCAGCCGAAACACTCAGGGGTCTTACACTGAAGCTTTCTTT
D: NA; V: TRBV3-1; J: TRBJ1-6; size: NA; CDR3: CVTPRVGTYNSPLHF; DNA: TGTGTCACCCCAAGGGTGGGAACCTATAATTCACCCCTCCACTTT
D: NA; V: TRBV3-1; J: TRBJ1-5; size: many; CDR3: CASSPEYSSNQPQHF; DNA: TGTGCCAGCAGCCCCGAATACAGTAGCAATCAGCCCCAGCATTTT
D: TRBD1; V: TRBV27; J: TRBJ2-7; size: many; CDR3: CASSYGQGVSYEQYF; DNA: TGTGCCAGCAGTTATGGACAGGGGGTCTCCTACGAGCAGTACTTC
D: NA; V: TRBV5-1; J: TRBJ2-2; size: many; CDR3: CASSSSKNTGELFF; DNA: TGCGCCAGCAGTTCCTCAAAGAACACCGGGGAGCTGTTTTTT
D: TRBD1; V: TRBV20-1; J: TRBJ2-7; size: many; CDR3: CSAKKADRGYEQYF; DNA: TGCAGTGCTAAAAAGGCGGACAGGGGCTACGAGCAGTACTTC
D: NA; V: TRBV21-1; J: TRBJ2-7; size: NA; CDR3: CASSKVGQSSYEQYF; DNA: TGTGCCAGCAGCAAAGTCGGACAGAGCTCCTACGAGCAGTACTTC
D: NA; V: TRBV20-1; J: TRBJ1-2; size: NA; CDR3: CSAFEGYYGYTF; DNA: TGCAGTGCGTTTGAGGGGTACTATGGCTACACCTTC
D: NA; V: TRBV28; J: TRBJ2-5; size: many; CDR3: CASSLGGEETQYF; DNA: TGTGCCAGCAGCTTGGGCGGTGAGGAGACCCAGTACTTC
D: NA; V: TRBV13; J: TRBJ1-1; size: many; CDR3: CASRVANTEAFF; DNA: TGTGCCAGCAGAGTGGCGAACACTGAAGCTTTCTTT
D: NA; V: TRBV5-3; J: TRBJ2-7; size: many; CDR3: CARSPPQDIFYEQYF; DNA: TGTGCCAGAAGCCCACCTCAAGACATCTTTTACGAGCAGTACTTC
D: NA; V: TRBV20-1; J: TRBJ2-5; size: few; CDR3: CSVRSPEASSQYF; DNA: TGCAGTGTCCGTAGTCCTGAAGCGTCGTCCCAGTACTTC
D: NA; V: TRBV5-6; J: TRBJ2-7; size: few; CDR3: CASSLGDILYEQYF; DNA: TGTGCCAGCAGCTTGGGTGATATCCTATATGAGCAGTACTTC